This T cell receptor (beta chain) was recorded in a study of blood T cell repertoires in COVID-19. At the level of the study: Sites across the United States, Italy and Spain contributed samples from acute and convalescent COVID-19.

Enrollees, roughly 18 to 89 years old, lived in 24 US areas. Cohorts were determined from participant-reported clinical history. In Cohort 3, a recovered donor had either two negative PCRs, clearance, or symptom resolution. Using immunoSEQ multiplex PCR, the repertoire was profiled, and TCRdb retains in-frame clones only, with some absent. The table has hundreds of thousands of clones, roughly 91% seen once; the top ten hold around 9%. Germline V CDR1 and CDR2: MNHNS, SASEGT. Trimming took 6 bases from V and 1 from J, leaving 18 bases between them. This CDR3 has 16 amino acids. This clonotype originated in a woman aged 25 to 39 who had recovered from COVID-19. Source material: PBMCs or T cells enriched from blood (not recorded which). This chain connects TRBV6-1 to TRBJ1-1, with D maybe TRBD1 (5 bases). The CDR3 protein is CASRETQELPNTEAFF. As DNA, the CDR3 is TGTGCCAGCAGGGAAACACAGGAACTCCCGAACACTGAAGCTTTCTTT.